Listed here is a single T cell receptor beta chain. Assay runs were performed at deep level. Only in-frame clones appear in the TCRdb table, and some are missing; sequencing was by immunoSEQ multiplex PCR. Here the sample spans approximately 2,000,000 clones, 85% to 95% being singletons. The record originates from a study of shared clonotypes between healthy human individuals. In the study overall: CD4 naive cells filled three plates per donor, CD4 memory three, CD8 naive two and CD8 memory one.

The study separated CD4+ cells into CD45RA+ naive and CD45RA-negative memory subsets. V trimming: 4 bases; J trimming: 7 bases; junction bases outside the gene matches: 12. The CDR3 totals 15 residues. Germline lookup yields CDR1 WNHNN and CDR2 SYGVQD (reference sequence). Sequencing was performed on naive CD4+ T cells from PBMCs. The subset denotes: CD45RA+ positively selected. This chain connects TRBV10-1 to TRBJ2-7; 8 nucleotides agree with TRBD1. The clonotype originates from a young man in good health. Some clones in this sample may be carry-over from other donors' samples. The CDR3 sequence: CASSVGNRGFGEQYF. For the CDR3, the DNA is TGCGCCAGCAGTGTGGGGAACAGGGGGTTCGGGGAGCAGTACTTC.